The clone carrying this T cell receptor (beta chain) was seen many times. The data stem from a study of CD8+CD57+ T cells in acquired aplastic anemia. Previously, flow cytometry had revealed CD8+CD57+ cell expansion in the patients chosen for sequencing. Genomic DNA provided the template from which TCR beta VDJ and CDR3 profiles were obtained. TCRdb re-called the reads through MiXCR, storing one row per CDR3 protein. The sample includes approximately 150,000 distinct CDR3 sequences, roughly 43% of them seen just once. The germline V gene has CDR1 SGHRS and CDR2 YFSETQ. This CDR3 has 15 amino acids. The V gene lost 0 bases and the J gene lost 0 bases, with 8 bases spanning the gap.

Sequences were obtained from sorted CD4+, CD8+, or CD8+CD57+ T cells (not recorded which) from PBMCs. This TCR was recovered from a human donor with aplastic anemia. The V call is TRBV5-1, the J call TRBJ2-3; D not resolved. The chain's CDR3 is CASSLVASSTDTQYF. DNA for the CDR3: TGCGCCAGCAGCTTGGTTGCTTCTAGCACAGATACGCAGTATTTT.